This paragraph covers one TCR beta chain sequence. Its antigen is not identified. Germline and junction disagree at one end, which may indicate a read error. The donors, all healthy, were Caucasians living in Russia, aged roughly 6 to 90. These data come from a study of blood T cells in healthy people across ages. Study-level points and caveats: Getting older went along with TCR beta diversity per million T cells dropping roughly linearly. Unsorted PBMCs prevented conclusive naive versus antigen-experienced comparison.

This CDR3 has 12 residues. Germline values: CDR1 SGHTA, CDR2 FQGNSA. The second PCR ran roughly 7 to 11 cycles with a sample-barcoded 5' primer and J-beta primers. Using its own MiXCR run on the 5' RACE reads, TCRdb lists one record per CDR3 protein. The sample has about 720,000 distinct CDR3 sequences, over 20% seen once. Sequencing was done on a sample of blood. V usage is TRBV7-2 and J usage is TRBJ2-5, with D tentatively TRBD1 or TRBD2 (5 bases each). The TCR was taken from a man between 70 and 80 years old in good health. DNA for the CDR3: TGTGCCAGCAGCCTTGACCGTCCGGGGCGGTTCTTC. Protein: CASSLDRPGRFF.